A selection of T cell receptor beta chains follows, all from one sample in a study of T cells after yellow fever vaccination. MiXCR was run by TCRdb on the 5' RACE reads, yielding one entry per CDR3 protein. The sample contains just over 250,000 distinct CDR3 sequences, around 5.2% of which appear only once. Source: CD4+ T cells sorted from PBMCs, taken on the day of the yellow fever booster vaccination. The receptors were sampled from a man between 18 and 29 years old who received the YFV17D yellow fever vaccine. The CDR3 runs from the conserved cysteine through the conserved F or W. D genes are given only for firm matches. Part of the rows lack a size; the others show once, few, many or a class for expanded clones.

cdr3_nt: TGTGCCAGCAGCTTGGAGCCGTACTCTAACTATGGCTACACCTTC
cdr3_aa: CASSLEPYSNYGYTF
clone_size: .
d_call: .
j_call: TRBJ1-2
v_call: TRBV5-5

cdr3_nt: TGTGCCAGCAGCACAGGGCGAGAGACCCAGTACTTC
cdr3_aa: CASSTGRETQYF
clone_size: few
d_call: .
j_call: TRBJ2-5
v_call: TRBV7-2

cdr3_nt: TGTGCCAGCAGCAAGGCGGATAACACTGAAGCTTTCTTT
cdr3_aa: CASSKADNTEAFF
clone_size: .
d_call: .
j_call: TRBJ1-1
v_call: TRBV6-6

cdr3_nt: TGTGCCAGCTGCGGACTAGCGCCGGCGTATACGCAGTATTTT
cdr3_aa: CASCGLAPAYTQYF
clone_size: .
d_call: TRBD2
j_call: TRBJ2-3
v_call: TRBV6-2/TRBV6-3

cdr3_nt: TGCAGTGCTAGTGACGGACAGGTGGTTCAGCCCCAGCATTTT
cdr3_aa: CSASDGQVVQPQHF
clone_size: few
d_call: TRBD1
j_call: TRBJ1-5
v_call: TRBV20-1

cdr3_nt: TGTGCCAGCAGCTCAGTAACTAGCACCGGGTACCAAGAGACCCAGTACTTC
cdr3_aa: CASSSVTSTGYQETQYF
clone_size: many
d_call: .
j_call: TRBJ2-5
v_call: TRBV7-6

cdr3_nt: TGTGCCATCAGTGGATCCTATGGGTATACTGAAGCTTTCTTT
cdr3_aa: CAISGSYGYTEAFF
clone_size: .
d_call: .
j_call: TRBJ1-1
v_call: TRBV10-3

cdr3_nt: TGCAGTGCTACGCCGGGACAGGGGAACTCTGGGGCCAACGTCCTGACTTTC
cdr3_aa: CSATPGQGNSGANVLTF
clone_size: few
d_call: TRBD1
j_call: TRBJ2-6
v_call: TRBV20-1

cdr3_nt: TGTGCCAGCAGCTTCGGACAGACGAGGAGCACTGAAGCTTTCTTT
cdr3_aa: CASSFGQTRSTEAFF
clone_size: .
d_call: .
j_call: TRBJ1-1
v_call: TRBV7-2

cdr3_nt: TGTGCCAGCTGTCGGCAGGGTAGGGGGTATGCAACTAATGAAAAACTGTTTTTT
cdr3_aa: CASCRQGRGYATNEKLFF
clone_size: .
d_call: .
j_call: TRBJ1-4
v_call: TRBV6-1

cdr3_nt: TGTGCCAGCAGTTTCAGCGGGCCCGTGGAGCAGTACTTC
cdr3_aa: CASSFSGPVEQYF
clone_size: few
d_call: .
j_call: TRBJ2-7
v_call: TRBV6-5

cdr3_nt: TGTGCCAGCAGCCAAGATCGGGTCAGGCCAGCTTCACCCCTCCACTTT
cdr3_aa: CASSQDRVRPASPLHF
clone_size: .
d_call: .
j_call: TRBJ1-6
v_call: TRBV4-2

cdr3_nt: TGTGCCAGCAGCTTAGGGGAGACAGGTCGGAGAGCTTTCTTT
cdr3_aa: CASSLGETGRRAFF
clone_size: .
d_call: .
j_call: TRBJ1-1
v_call: TRBV7-8

cdr3_nt: TGTGCCAGCAGTTTCGACCCGGCCAGAGGGAATTCACCCCTCCACTTT
cdr3_aa: CASSFDPARGNSPLHF
clone_size: many
d_call: .
j_call: TRBJ1-6
v_call: TRBV12-3/TRBV12-4

cdr3_nt: TGTGCCAGCACCCACCCCGGGGGGGACTACGAGCAGTACTTC
cdr3_aa: CASTHPGGDYEQYF
clone_size: many
d_call: TRBD2
j_call: TRBJ2-7
v_call: TRBV6-2/TRBV6-3

cdr3_nt: TGTGCCAGCGCCAAGGGACGGAACACCGGGGAGCTGTTTTTT
cdr3_aa: CASAKGRNTGELFF
clone_size: .
d_call: .
j_call: TRBJ2-2
v_call: TRBV4-2

cdr3_nt: TGTGCCAGCAGTTTAAGTTGGGGGCCCAAGAACACTGAAGCTTTCTTT
cdr3_aa: CASSLSWGPKNTEAFF
clone_size: .
d_call: .
j_call: TRBJ1-1
v_call: TRBV12-3/TRBV12-4

cdr3_nt: TGCAGTGCTAGATCGTCAGGGACGAACTATGGCTACACCTTC
cdr3_aa: CSARSSGTNYGYTF
clone_size: .
d_call: .
j_call: TRBJ1-2
v_call: TRBV20-1

cdr3_nt: TGTGCCAGCAGCCTTCATCAGGGATCCACAGATACGCAGTATTTT
cdr3_aa: CASSLHQGSTDTQYF
clone_size: few
d_call: .
j_call: TRBJ2-3
v_call: TRBV14

cdr3_nt: TGTGCCAGCAGCCAAGATCACAGACACTCTGGAAACACCATATATTTT
cdr3_aa: CASSQDHRHSGNTIYF
clone_size: .
d_call: .
j_call: TRBJ1-3
v_call: TRBV14

cdr3_nt: TGCAGTGCTAGCCATACCGGGGCTAGCAATCAGCCCCAGCATTTT
cdr3_aa: CSASHTGASNQPQHF
clone_size: few
d_call: .
j_call: TRBJ1-5
v_call: TRBV20-1

cdr3_nt: TGTGCCAGCAACTTGGGAGGGTCTGGGGCCAACGTCCTGACTTTC
cdr3_aa: CASNLGGSGANVLTF
clone_size: .
d_call: TRBD2
j_call: TRBJ2-6
v_call: TRBV12-3/TRBV12-4

cdr3_nt: TGCGCCAGCAGTCTAGGAGGGGTTGATACGCAGTATTTT
cdr3_aa: CASSLGGVDTQYF
clone_size: many
d_call: .
j_call: TRBJ2-3
v_call: TRBV4-1

cdr3_nt: TGTGCCAGCAGTGGACAGGGTAGGGGGAACACTGAAGCTTTCTTT
cdr3_aa: CASSGQGRGNTEAFF
clone_size: many
d_call: TRBD1
j_call: TRBJ1-1
v_call: TRBV25-1

cdr3_nt: TGCGCCAGCAGCCAAGATTTGGCAGGGGGCCACACTGAAGCTTTCTTT
cdr3_aa: CASSQDLAGGHTEAFF
clone_size: many
d_call: TRBD1
j_call: TRBJ1-1
v_call: TRBV4-3

cdr3_nt: TGCAGTGCTAGAGACCCGACAGGGGGCCTCGATACGCAGTATTTT
cdr3_aa: CSARDPTGGLDTQYF
clone_size: few
d_call: TRBD1
j_call: TRBJ2-3
v_call: TRBV20-1

cdr3_nt: TGCGCCAGCAGCCCAAGGCCCGAGGACAGGGAATCACCCCTCCACTTT
cdr3_aa: CASSPRPEDRESPLHF
clone_size: few
d_call: TRBD1
j_call: TRBJ1-6
v_call: TRBV5-1

cdr3_nt: TGTGCCAGCAGCTTAGCAGGGCGGAGGAGCCAAGAGACCCAGTACTTC
cdr3_aa: CASSLAGRRSQETQYF
clone_size: few
d_call: .
j_call: TRBJ2-5
v_call: TRBV7-2

cdr3_nt: TGCAGCGGGGACAGGGGCCAGACCGAAGCTTTCTTT
cdr3_aa: CSGDRGQTEAFF
clone_size: many
d_call: TRBD1
j_call: TRBJ1-1
v_call: TRBV29-1

cdr3_nt: TGCGCCAGCAGTAAACCACCCGGGACAGGGCCCTACGAGCAGTACTTC
cdr3_aa: CASSKPPGTGPYEQYF
clone_size: many
d_call: TRBD1
j_call: TRBJ2-7
v_call: TRBV5-1

cdr3_nt: TGTGCCAGCAGTCCACGGGGGGGGAACACCGGGGAGCTGTTTTTT
cdr3_aa: CASSPRGGNTGELFF
clone_size: many
d_call: TRBD2
j_call: TRBJ2-2
v_call: TRBV12-3/TRBV12-4

cdr3_nt: TGTGCCAGCAGCTTAGCGGGGGGTTCAGATACGCAGTATTTT
cdr3_aa: CASSLAGGSDTQYF
clone_size: many
d_call: .
j_call: TRBJ2-3
v_call: TRBV7-2

cdr3_nt: TGTGCCAGCTCACCACGGGACAGGGGAGAGACCCAGTACTTC
cdr3_aa: CASSPRDRGETQYF
clone_size: few
d_call: TRBD1
j_call: TRBJ2-5
v_call: TRBV18

cdr3_nt: TGTGCCAGCAGCCTCACAGGGTCCAACACCGGGGAGCTGTTTTTT
cdr3_aa: CASSLTGSNTGELFF
clone_size: few
d_call: .
j_call: TRBJ2-2
v_call: TRBV12-3/TRBV12-4

cdr3_nt: TGTGCCAGCAGTTACCCTGGACAGCTTATTGGTGAAGCTTTCTTT
cdr3_aa: CASSYPGQLIGEAFF
clone_size: few
d_call: .
j_call: TRBJ1-1
v_call: TRBV6-5

cdr3_nt: TGTGCCTGGAGTGGGCCCGCAGGGGTGCAGTTCTTC
cdr3_aa: CAWSGPAGVQFF
clone_size: many
d_call: .
j_call: TRBJ2-1
v_call: TRBV30

cdr3_nt: TGTGCCAGCAGCCGAGAAGCGGGGAATTCGCCCCAGCATTTT
cdr3_aa: CASSREAGNSPQHF
clone_size: .
d_call: .
j_call: TRBJ1-5
v_call: TRBV9

cdr3_nt: TGTGCCAGCAGTGACAGGGAACGCACTGAAGCTTTCTTT
cdr3_aa: CASSDRERTEAFF
clone_size: few
d_call: .
j_call: TRBJ1-1
v_call: TRBV2

cdr3_nt: TGTGCCAGCAGCACCCGGGGGAGATACACAGATACGCAGTATTTT
cdr3_aa: CASSTRGRYTDTQYF
clone_size: many
d_call: .
j_call: TRBJ2-3
v_call: TRBV6-5

cdr3_nt: TGTGCCAGCAGCCCGAACGGACAGGGGTCCTTTGGGGCCAACGTCCTGACTTTC
cdr3_aa: CASSPNGQGSFGANVLTF
clone_size: few
d_call: TRBD1
j_call: TRBJ2-6
v_call: TRBV4-2

cdr3_nt: TGTGCCAGCAGTTCGCCTCGGGGCCCGGACACCGGGGAGCTGTTTTTT
cdr3_aa: CASSSPRGPDTGELFF
clone_size: few
d_call: .
j_call: TRBJ2-2
v_call: TRBV6-5

cdr3_nt: TGCAGTGCTAGTCGGGACAGGGGGCGGCAGCCCCAGCATTTT
cdr3_aa: CSASRDRGRQPQHF
clone_size: few
d_call: TRBD1
j_call: TRBJ1-5
v_call: TRBV20-1

cdr3_nt: TGCAGTGCTATACCCCTAGCCGTCCTTATGTCGCATGGCTACACCTTC
cdr3_aa: CSAIPLAVLMSHGYTF
clone_size: many
d_call: .
j_call: TRBJ1-2
v_call: TRBV20-1

cdr3_nt: TGTGCCAGCAGCCGAGCAGACAGGGGGCGAAAGGATACGCAGTATTTT
cdr3_aa: CASSRADRGRKDTQYF
clone_size: .
d_call: TRBD1
j_call: TRBJ2-3
v_call: TRBV3-1

cdr3_nt: TGTGCCAGTAGTGGTTTCCGGGACGCCTTGCTAAACATTCAGTACTTC
cdr3_aa: CASSGFRDALLNIQYF
clone_size: many
d_call: .
j_call: TRBJ2-4
v_call: TRBV19

cdr3_nt: TGCGCCAGCAACCCAGCGACAGGGGTGAACACTGAAGCTTTCTTT
cdr3_aa: CASNPATGVNTEAFF
clone_size: few
d_call: TRBD1
j_call: TRBJ1-1
v_call: TRBV10-2

cdr3_nt: TGTGCCAGCAGCTTGGGGCACGAGGTTTTTCCCGGGGAGCTGTTTTTT
cdr3_aa: CASSLGHEVFPGELFF
clone_size: many
d_call: .
j_call: TRBJ2-2
v_call: TRBV7-8

cdr3_nt: TGTGCCAGCAGTGAAGATTACAGGGGCTCGATCTATGGCTACACCTTC
cdr3_aa: CASSEDYRGSIYGYTF
clone_size: .
d_call: TRBD1
j_call: TRBJ1-2
v_call: TRBV6-1

cdr3_nt: TGTGCCAGCACCCGGGACATCGATAACGATGAGCAGTTCTTC
cdr3_aa: CASTRDIDNDEQFF
clone_size: .
d_call: .
j_call: TRBJ2-1
v_call: TRBV7-2

cdr3_nt: TGTGCCAGCACCCCACGGTGGAGGCTTAATGAAAAACTGTTTTTT
cdr3_aa: CASTPRWRLNEKLFF
clone_size: .
d_call: .
j_call: TRBJ1-4
v_call: TRBV12-3/TRBV12-4

cdr3_nt: TGTGCCAGCATGTCAGCGGATGGGACCCAGTACTTC
cdr3_aa: CASMSADGTQYF
clone_size: .
d_call: .
j_call: TRBJ2-5
v_call: TRBV5-4

cdr3_nt: TGCAGTGCCCCCCCCGGACAGGTTCCTTATGGCTACACCTTC
cdr3_aa: CSAPPGQVPYGYTF
clone_size: .
d_call: TRBD1
j_call: TRBJ1-2
v_call: TRBV20-1

cdr3_nt: TGCAGTGCTAGACTAGCGGGGGCTCGATCAGATACGCAGTATTTT
cdr3_aa: CSARLAGARSDTQYF
clone_size: .
d_call: TRBD2
j_call: TRBJ2-3
v_call: TRBV20-1

cdr3_nt: TGCGCCAGCAGCTTGCTCTCACAGTTCTATGGCTACACCTTC
cdr3_aa: CASSLLSQFYGYTF
clone_size: few
d_call: .
j_call: TRBJ1-2
v_call: TRBV5-1

cdr3_nt: TGCGCCAGCAGCTTGGCCAGGACAGGGGGAGCTTTCTTT
cdr3_aa: CASSLARTGGAFF
clone_size: many
d_call: TRBD1
j_call: TRBJ1-1
v_call: TRBV5-1